The 18 T cell receptor beta chains listed next were all sequenced from one sample in a study of blood T cell repertoires in COVID-19 (dated by TCRdb to 2020 to 2021). Library preparation used the immunoSEQ multiplex PCR assay. Here the immuneACCESS table is served through TCRdb, limited to in-frame sequences with V and J called. Missing clones are a known gap in these copies; in checked studies unresolved V genes cover under half, and the rest lacks a known reason. This sample comprises roughly 380,000 clones, approximately 91% of them detected only once. The ten largest clones represent roughly 1.5% of the sample. Sequencing was done on a sample of peripheral blood. These receptors came from a woman aged 40 to 50 with COVID-19, enrolled during active disease.

The chain joins TRBV6-2 or TRBV6-3 to TRBJ1-1; TRBD1 might be the D (5 bases). This CDR3 spans 15 amino acids. The germline gives CDR1 MNHEY, CDR2 SVGEGT. V was pared by 0 bases and J by 1 base, with 9 bases between. CDR3 protein: CASSYSATGNTEAFF. CDR3 nucleotide sequence: TGTGCCAGCAGTTACTCGGCTACAGGGAACACTGAAGCTTTCTTT.

This chain joins TRBV12-1 and TRBJ2-2; TRBD1, as called in the table, went unchecked against the DNA. TRBV12-1 represents a pseudogene. CDR3 length: 16 residues. The CDR3 sequence: CASSLHGTGNTGELFF. The CDR3 DNA is TGTGCCAGCAGCTTGCATGGGACAGGGAACACCGGGGAGCTGTTTTTT.

This chain uses TRBV7-9 with TRBJ1-1, with 8 bases matching TRBD1. Germline trimming cut 5 bases from V and 3 bases from J; bases unmatched to any gene: 5. Germline V gene lookup returns CDR1 SEHNR and CDR2 FQNEAQ (reference sequence). The CDR3 covers 14 residues. CDR3 DNA: TGTGCCAGCAGCGACAGGGGCGGATACACTGAAGCTTTCTTT. It codes for CASSDRGGYTEAFF.

The chain joins TRBV7-8 to TRBJ1-1; no clear D gene. V shed 4 bases and J shed 1 base, with 10 bases lying between them. This CDR3 contains 14 residues. CDR1 is SGHVS and CDR2 is FQNEAQ in the germline V gene. The CDR3 protein is CASSYRVSNTEAFF. CDR3 sequence (DNA): TGTGCCAGCAGCTACAGAGTTTCGAACACTGAAGCTTTCTTT.

This sequence joins TRBV27 and TRBJ1-2, with TRBD1 matching 9 bases. V lost 10 bases and J lost 7; bases outside the gene matches: 10. The germline gives CDR1 MNHEY, CDR2 SMNVEV (reference sequence). CDR3 size: 13 residues. Here the CDR3 reads CATSLTGGPGYTF. In DNA form, the CDR3 reads TGTGCCACCTCCTTGACAGGGGGTCCTGGCTACACCTTC.

The genes are TRBV9 and TRBJ1-6; TRBD1 agrees at 7 bases. Germline V CDR1 and CDR2: SGDLS, YYNGEE. This CDR3 is built from 14 residues. With V trimmed by 4 bases and J by 10 bases, 8 bases remained unmatched. The CDR3 reads CASSPQGQPSPLHF. CDR3 nucleotides: TGTGCCAGCAGCCCCCAGGGACAGCCATCACCCCTCCACTTT.

In this sample, this clone turned up a few times. The chain is built from TRBV4-3 and TRBJ1-2; D is perhaps TRBD1 (5 bases). The germline V and J ends were trimmed by 0 bases and 2 bases, with 13 bases remaining between them. Germline V gene sequence: CDR1 LGHNA, CDR2 YSLEER. This CDR3 contains 16 residues. CDR3 region: CASSQDTGNPNYGYTF. As DNA, the CDR3 is TGCGCCAGCAGCCAAGATACAGGCAACCCCAACTATGGCTACACCTTC.

The V and J genes are TRBV9 and TRBJ1-2; maybe TRBD1 (6 bases). The CDR3 loop spans 15 amino acids. With 1 base removed from V and 1 base from J, the gap between germline ends came to 11 bases. Germline CDR1 is SGDLS and CDR2 is YYNGEE. CDR3 loop: CASSVSTQGNYGYTF. The DNA of the CDR3 is TGTGCCAGCAGCGTATCTACACAGGGTAACTATGGCTACACCTTC.

This chain joins TRBV11-2 and TRBJ1-5; D remains unclear. The CDR3 runs to 15 residues. V lost 0 bases, J lost 1 base, and 7 bases lay in between. CDR1 and CDR2 from the germline V gene are SGHAT and FQNNGV. The CDR3 nucleotides are TGTGCCAGCAGCTTAGAGGGAGGCAGCAATCAGCCCCAGCATTTT. It is translated as CASSLEGGSNQPQHF.

The chain is built from TRBV7-6 and TRBJ1-6; perhaps TRBD1 as D (6 bases). Germline CDR1 is SGHVS and CDR2 is FNYEAQ. The CDR3 runs 16 residues. V was trimmed by 0 bases and J by 9 bases, leaving 15 bases between them. CDR3 DNA sequence: TGTGCCAGCAGCTTAGCGGGGCCAGGGGACGGTTCACCCCTCCACTTT. It codes for CASSLAGPGDGSPLHF.

The chain employs TRBV7-2 and TRBJ1-5, with 7 bases matching TRBD1. Germline V gene sequence: CDR1 SGHTA, CDR2 FQGNSA. The CDR3 has 15 amino acids. Trimming at V came to 5 bases and at J to 4 bases, leaving 8 bases not matched to a gene. In DNA, the CDR3 is TGTGCCAGCAGCGTCGGGACAGCTTCTAATCAGCCCCAGCATTTT. Encoded protein: CASSVGTASNQPQHF.

This clone appeared a few times. The chain uses TRBV6-4 and TRBJ1-5; D perhaps matches TRBD1 (5 bases). The CDR3 totals 14 residues. Trimming took off 0 bases at V and 2 bases at J, with 5 bases between the two ends. Germline lookup yields CDR1 MRHNA and CDR2 SNTAGT. The CDR3 coding sequence is TGTGCCAGCAGTGACTCAGGGGGCAATCAGCCCCAGCATTTT. Translating gives CASSDSGGNQPQHF.

This clone was recorded once. The chain combines TRBV5-1 with TRBJ2-3; 7 bases fit TRBD1. Germline CDR1 is SGHRS and CDR2 is YFSETQ. This CDR3 is built from 15 residues. Trimming removed 8 bases from V and 4 bases from J; junction bases left unmatched: 13. CDR3 in DNA: TGCGCCAGTCAGCTTCAGGGGGTTCTTGCAGATACGCAGTATTTT. Encoded protein: CASQLQGVLADTQYF.

A word on this clone: This sample also contains other DNA sequences that code for the same CDR3. CDR3 sequence: CASSPGTQSNQPQHF. The CDR3 bases are TGTGCCAGCTCACCGGGGACACAAAGCAATCAGCCCCAGCATTTT. This rearrangement joins TRBV18 to TRBJ1-5; D might be TRBD1 (6 bases). Germline loops: CDR1 KGHSH, CDR2 LQKENI. This CDR3 is built from 15 residues. V was clipped by 3 bases and J by 1 base, with 10 bases between them.

As to this clone: The sample has other DNA sequences that encode this CDR3 too. The genes are TRBV9 and TRBJ2-5, with 12 bases matching TRBD2. V shed 0 bases, J shed 3 bases, and the junction held 6 bases outside the gene matches. This CDR3 is 17 amino acids long. Germline assignment: CDR1 SGDLS and CDR2 YYNGEE. DNA for the CDR3: TGTGCCAGCAGCGTAGATCCTAGCGGGGGGGCCAAAGAGACCCAGTACTTC. Its protein is CASSVDPSGGAKETQYF.

The rearrangement links TRBV19 to TRBJ1-1, with 7 positions matching TRBD1. CDR1 and CDR2 (germline): LNHDA, SQIVND (reference sequence). The CDR3 has 14 residues. J was trimmed by 1 base and V by 5 bases; bases with no gene match: 4. This chain's CDR3 is CASSGYRGNTEAFF. In DNA form, the CDR3 reads TGTGCCAGTAGTGGGTACAGGGGGAACACTGAAGCTTTCTTT.

V usage is TRBV9 and J usage is TRBJ1-1, with D uncertain. The V end was cut by 4 bases, the J end by 5 bases, with 18 bases between. This CDR3 has 15 amino acids. Germline CDR1 is SGDLS and CDR2 is YYNGEE. The CDR3 is CASSLISAANTEAFF. In nucleotides, the CDR3 is TGTGCCAGCAGCTTAATTTCGGCGGCTAATACTGAAGCTTTCTTT. Supplemented by reference TRBV9 and TRBJ1-1, the full variable domain reads DSGVTQTPKHLITATGQRVTLRCSPRSGDLSVYWYQQSLDQGLQFLIQYYNGEERAKGNILERFSAQQFPDLHSELNLSSLELGDSALYFCASSLISAANTEAFFGQGTRLTVV.

Written as DNA, the CDR3 is TGTGCCAGCAGCCGACTACCGACGGAGAATTATAGCAATCAGCCCCAGCATTTT. This gives the protein CASSRLPTENYSNQPQHF. V gene TRBV6-6 combines with J gene TRBJ1-5; D is uncertain. The CDR3 consists of 18 residues. CDR1 and CDR2 from the germline V gene are MNHNY and SVGAGI (reference sequence). V lost 6 bases and J lost 0, with 21 bases in between.